A selection of T cell receptor beta chains follows, all from one sample in a study of control samples from healthy donors and cancer patients. Assay: immunoSEQ multiplex PCR; the TCRdb copy retains only in-frame clones and omits some. The sample table sets out some 190,000 clones. Sequencing used blood. All receptors derive from a woman aged 25 to 45 in good health. The CDR3 runs from the conserved cysteine through the conserved F or W. D genes are given only for firm matches.

V gene	J gene	D gene	CDR3 DNA	CDR3 protein
TRBV27	TRBJ1-1	TRBD1	TGTGCCAGCAGTACTCCGACAGGGGCCCACACTGAAGCTTTCTTT	CASSTPTGAHTEAFF
TRBV28	TRBJ1-1	-	TGTGCCAGCAGTTTCGGAACGGAAGCTTTCTTT	CASSFGTEAFF
TRBV7-8	TRBJ1-3	-	TGTGCCAGCAGCTCGGAACGAGAAAACACCATATATTTT	CASSSERENTIYF
TRBV3-1/TRBV3-2	TRBJ1-2	-	TGTGCCAGCAGCAGAGGGGAGACGGGCTATGGCTACACCTTC	CASSRGETGYGYTF
TRBV4-2	TRBJ1-2	-	TGTGCCAGCAGCCAAGATGGGGCGGGAGGTTTCCGGGGCGGCTACACCTTC	CASSQDGAGGFRGGYTF
TRBV5-1	TRBJ2-7	TRBD1	TGCGCCAGCTCGAGACAGGGGGCGACCGAGCAGTACTTC	CASSRQGATEQYF
TRBV6-5	TRBJ1-2	TRBD1	TGTGCCAGCAGACCCATGACAGGGGTTAACTATGGCTACACCTTC	CASRPMTGVNYGYTF
TRBV7-9	TRBJ1-5	TRBD1	TGTGCCAGCAGCTTAGGGGCCGGGACAGGGAGAAATCAGCCCCAGCATTTT	CASSLGAGTGRNQPQHF
TRBV7-6	TRBJ1-3	-	TGTGCCAGCAGCTTAACCTCTGGAAACACCATATATTTT	CASSLTSGNTIYF
TRBV3-1/TRBV3-2	TRBJ2-1	-	TGTGCCAGTAAAACGATCCGGGAAAATGAGCAGTTCTTC	CASKTIRENEQFF
TRBV19	TRBJ1-1	-	TGTGCCAGTATCCGAGGGGGTGGGGAAGGAGCTTTCTTT	CASIRGGGEGAFF
TRBV19	TRBJ1-2	-	TGTGCCAGTAATATTTGGGGGCTCAGCTATGGCTACACCTTC	CASNIWGLSYGYTF
TRBV18	TRBJ1-2	-	TGTGCCAGCTCACCACCGACACAGCAATATGGCTACACCTTC	CASSPPTQQYGYTF
TRBV7-2	TRBJ2-3	TRBD2	TGTGCCAGCAGCTTAACGTCTAGCGGGGGGGGTAACACAGATACGCAGTATTTT	CASSLTSSGGGNTDTQYF
TRBV3-1/TRBV3-2	TRBJ1-2	TRBD1	TGTGCCAGCAGCCAACCTTACAGGGGGCCCCGTTTGGGTGGCTACACCTTC	CASSQPYRGPRLGGYTF
TRBV19	TRBJ1-6	TRBD1	TGTGCCAGTAGTATCTTGGACAGGGGGGATTCACCCCTCCACTTT	CASSILDRGDSPLHF
TRBV19	TRBJ2-5	-	TGTGCCAGTAGTATAAGGGAGACCCAGTACTTC	CASSIRETQYF
TRBV7-9	TRBJ2-3	-	TGTGCCAGCAGCTTAGCCCCCGGAAGGACAGATACGCAGTATTTT	CASSLAPGRTDTQYF
TRBV4-1	TRBJ1-1	-	TGCGCCAGCAGCCAAAGCAGGGGTTCCGGCACTGAAGCTTTCTTT	CASSQSRGSGTEAFF
TRBV27	TRBJ1-1	TRBD1	TGTGCCAGCAGTACCATCCGGGACAGGAGGGCCACTGAAGCTTTCTTT	CASSTIRDRRATEAFF
TRBV21-1	TRBJ1-2	-	TGTGCCAGCACCGGGGGGGGGCGACATGGCTACACCTTC	CASTGGGRHGYTF
TRBV7-2	TRBJ1-2	-	TGTGCCAGCAGCCCTGACGGCCCTCTAGGGGGCTACACCTTC	CASSPDGPLGGYTF
TRBV24-1	TRBJ1-1	-	TGTGCCACCAGCCAAGCTTTCTTT	CATSQAFF
TRBV6-5	TRBJ1-1	TRBD1	TGTGCCAGCAGAGACAGACAGGGGATGGCTTTCTTT	CASRDRQGMAFF
TRBV6-5	TRBJ1-3	-	TGTGCCAGCAGTTACAGAGACTCTGGAAACACCATATATTTT	CASSYRDSGNTIYF